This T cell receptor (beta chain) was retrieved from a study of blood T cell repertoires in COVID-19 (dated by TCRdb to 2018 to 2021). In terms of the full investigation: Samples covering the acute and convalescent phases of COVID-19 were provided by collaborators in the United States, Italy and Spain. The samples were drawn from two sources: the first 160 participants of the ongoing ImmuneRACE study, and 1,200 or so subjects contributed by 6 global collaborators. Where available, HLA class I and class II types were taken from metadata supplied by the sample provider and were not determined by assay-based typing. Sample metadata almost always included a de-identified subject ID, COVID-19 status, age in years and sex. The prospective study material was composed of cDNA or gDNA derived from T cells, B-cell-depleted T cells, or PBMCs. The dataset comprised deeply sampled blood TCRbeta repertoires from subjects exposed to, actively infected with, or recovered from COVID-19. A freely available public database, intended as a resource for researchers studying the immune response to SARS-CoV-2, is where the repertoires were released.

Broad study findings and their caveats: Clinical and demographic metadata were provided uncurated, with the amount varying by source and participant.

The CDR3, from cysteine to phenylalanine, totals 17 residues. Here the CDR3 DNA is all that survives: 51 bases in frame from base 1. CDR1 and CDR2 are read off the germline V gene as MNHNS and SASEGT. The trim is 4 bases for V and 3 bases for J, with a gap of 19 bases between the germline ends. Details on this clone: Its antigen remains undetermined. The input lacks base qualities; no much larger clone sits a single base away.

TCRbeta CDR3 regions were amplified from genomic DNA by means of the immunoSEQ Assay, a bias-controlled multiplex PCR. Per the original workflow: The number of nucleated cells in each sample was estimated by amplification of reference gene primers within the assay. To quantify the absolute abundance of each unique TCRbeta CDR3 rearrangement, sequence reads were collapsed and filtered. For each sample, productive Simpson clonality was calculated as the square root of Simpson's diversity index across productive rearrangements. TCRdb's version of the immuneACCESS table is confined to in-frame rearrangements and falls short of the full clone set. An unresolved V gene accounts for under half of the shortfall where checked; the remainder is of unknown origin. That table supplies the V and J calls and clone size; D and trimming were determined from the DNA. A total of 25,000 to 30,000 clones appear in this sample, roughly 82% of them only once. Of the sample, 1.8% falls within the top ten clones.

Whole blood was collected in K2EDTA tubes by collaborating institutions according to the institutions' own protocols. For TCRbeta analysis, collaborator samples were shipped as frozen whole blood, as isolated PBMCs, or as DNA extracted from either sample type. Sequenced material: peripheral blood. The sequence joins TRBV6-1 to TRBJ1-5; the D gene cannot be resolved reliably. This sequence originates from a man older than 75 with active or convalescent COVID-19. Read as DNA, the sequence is TGTGCCAGCAGTGGCGGTTTGGGTGTTGCTCTCAATCAGCCCCAGCATTTT. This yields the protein CASSGGLGVALNQPQHF.